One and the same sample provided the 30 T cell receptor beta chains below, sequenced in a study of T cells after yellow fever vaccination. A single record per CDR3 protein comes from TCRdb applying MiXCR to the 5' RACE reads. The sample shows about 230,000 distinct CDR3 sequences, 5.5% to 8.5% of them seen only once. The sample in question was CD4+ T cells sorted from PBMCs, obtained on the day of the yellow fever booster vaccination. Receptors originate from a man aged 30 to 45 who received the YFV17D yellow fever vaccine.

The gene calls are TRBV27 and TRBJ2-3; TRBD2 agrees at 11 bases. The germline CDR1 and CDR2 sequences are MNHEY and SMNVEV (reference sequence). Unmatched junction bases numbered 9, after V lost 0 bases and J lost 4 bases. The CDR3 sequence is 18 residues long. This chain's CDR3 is CASSLSVLLAGASDTQYF. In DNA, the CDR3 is TGTGCCAGCAGTTTATCGGTCTTACTAGCGGGAGCGTCAGATACGCAGTATTTT.

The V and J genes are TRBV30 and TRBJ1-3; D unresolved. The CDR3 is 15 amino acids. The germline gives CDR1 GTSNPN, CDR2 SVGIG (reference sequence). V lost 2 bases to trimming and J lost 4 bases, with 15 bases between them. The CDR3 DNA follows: TGTGCCTGGAGTAATAGTCCGGGGTCCGGAAACACCATATATTTT. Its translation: CAWSNSPGSGNTIYF.

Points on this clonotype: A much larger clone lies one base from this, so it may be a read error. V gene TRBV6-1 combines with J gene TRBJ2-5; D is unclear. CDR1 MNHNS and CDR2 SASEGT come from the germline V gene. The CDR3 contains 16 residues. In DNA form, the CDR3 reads TGTGTCAGCAGTCGCCCCCCAGGAAACCAAGGCGGGACCCAGTACTTC. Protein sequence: CVSSRPPGNQGGTQYF.

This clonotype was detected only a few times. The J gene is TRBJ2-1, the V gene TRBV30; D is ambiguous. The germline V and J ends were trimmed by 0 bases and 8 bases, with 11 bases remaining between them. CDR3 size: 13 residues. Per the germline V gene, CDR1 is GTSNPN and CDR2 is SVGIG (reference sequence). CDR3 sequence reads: CAWSVRRGDEQFF. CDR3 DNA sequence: TGTGCCTGGAGTGTTAGACGCGGCGATGAGCAGTTCTTC.

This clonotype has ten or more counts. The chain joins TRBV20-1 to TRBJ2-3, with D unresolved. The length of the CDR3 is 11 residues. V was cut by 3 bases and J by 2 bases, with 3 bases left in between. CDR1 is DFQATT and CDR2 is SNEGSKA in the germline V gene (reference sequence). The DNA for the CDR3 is TGCAGTGCTAGGCCCACAGATACGCAGTATTTT. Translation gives CSARPTDTQYF.

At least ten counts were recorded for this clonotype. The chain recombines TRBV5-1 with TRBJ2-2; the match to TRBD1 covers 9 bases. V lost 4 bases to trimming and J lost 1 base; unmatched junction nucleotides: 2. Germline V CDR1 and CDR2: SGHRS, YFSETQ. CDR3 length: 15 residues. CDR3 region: CASSKGQGNTGELFF. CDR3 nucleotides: TGCGCCAGCAGCAAGGGACAGGGGAACACCGGGGAGCTGTTTTTT.

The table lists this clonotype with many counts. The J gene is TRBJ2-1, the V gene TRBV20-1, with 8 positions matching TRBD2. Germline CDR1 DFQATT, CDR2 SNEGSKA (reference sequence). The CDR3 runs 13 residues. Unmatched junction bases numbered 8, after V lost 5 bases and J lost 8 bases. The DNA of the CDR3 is TGCAGTGCTCCGGTCGGGGGGGGGCATGAGCAGTTCTTC. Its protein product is CSAPVGGGHEQFF.

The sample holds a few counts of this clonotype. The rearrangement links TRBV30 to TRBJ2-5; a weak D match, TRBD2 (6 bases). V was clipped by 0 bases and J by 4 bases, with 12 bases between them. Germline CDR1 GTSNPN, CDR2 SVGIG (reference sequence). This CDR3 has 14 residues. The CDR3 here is CAWSVGGAAETQYF. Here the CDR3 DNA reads TGTGCCTGGAGTGTCGGCGGGGCGGCAGAGACCCAGTACTTC.

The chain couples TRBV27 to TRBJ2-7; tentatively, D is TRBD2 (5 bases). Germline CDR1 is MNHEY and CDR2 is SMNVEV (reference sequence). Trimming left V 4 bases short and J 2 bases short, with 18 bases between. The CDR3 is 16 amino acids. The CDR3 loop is CASSWNPRIGTYEQYF. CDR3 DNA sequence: TGTGCCAGCAGTTGGAACCCTAGAATCGGGACCTACGAGCAGTACTTC.

The DNA of the CDR3 is TGTGCCAGCAGCAACGACAGGTTGGGCAAAAACATTCAGTACTTC. Amino acids: CASSNDRLGKNIQYF. The chain joins TRBV7-2 to TRBJ2-4, with D possibly matching TRBD1 (6 bases). There are 15 residues in the CDR3. Deletions cut 5 bases from V and 3 bases from J, with 14 bases between. Germline values: CDR1 SGHTA, CDR2 FQGNSA. Combining the CDR3 with reference TRBV7-2 and TRBJ2-4 gives the whole variable domain GAGVSQSPSNKVTEKGKDVELRCDPISGHTALYWYRQSLGQGLEFLIYFQGNSAPDKSGLPSDRFSAERTGGSVSTLTIQRTQQEDSAVYLCASSNDRLGKNIQYFGAGTRLSVL.

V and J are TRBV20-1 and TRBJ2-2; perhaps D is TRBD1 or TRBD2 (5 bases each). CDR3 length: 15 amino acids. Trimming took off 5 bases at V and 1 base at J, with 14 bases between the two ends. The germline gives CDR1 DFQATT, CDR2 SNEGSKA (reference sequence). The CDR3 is CSAPRGPRNTGELFF. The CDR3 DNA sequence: TGCAGTGCTCCCCGGGGACCGAGGAACACCGGGGAGCTGTTTTTT.

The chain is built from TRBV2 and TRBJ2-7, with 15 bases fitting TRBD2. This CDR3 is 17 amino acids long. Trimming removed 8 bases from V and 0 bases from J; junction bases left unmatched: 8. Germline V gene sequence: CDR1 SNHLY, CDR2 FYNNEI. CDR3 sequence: CASRTGLAGGSSYEQYF. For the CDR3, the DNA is TGTGCCAGCCGGACGGGACTAGCGGGAGGAAGCTCCTACGAGCAGTACTTC.

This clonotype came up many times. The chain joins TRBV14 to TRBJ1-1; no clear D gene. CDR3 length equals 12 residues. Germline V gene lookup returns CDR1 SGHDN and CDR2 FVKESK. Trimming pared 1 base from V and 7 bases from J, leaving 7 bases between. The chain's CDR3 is CASSQVYGEAFF. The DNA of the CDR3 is TGTGCCAGCAGCCAAGTTTACGGTGAAGCTTTCTTT.

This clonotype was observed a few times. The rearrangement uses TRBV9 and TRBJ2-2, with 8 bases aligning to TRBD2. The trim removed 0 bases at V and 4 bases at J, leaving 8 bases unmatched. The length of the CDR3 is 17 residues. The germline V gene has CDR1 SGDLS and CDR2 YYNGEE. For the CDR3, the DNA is TGTGCCAGCAGCGTAGACGGTCGAGCGGGAGTCACCGGGGAGCTGTTTTTT. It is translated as CASSVDGRAGVTGELFF.

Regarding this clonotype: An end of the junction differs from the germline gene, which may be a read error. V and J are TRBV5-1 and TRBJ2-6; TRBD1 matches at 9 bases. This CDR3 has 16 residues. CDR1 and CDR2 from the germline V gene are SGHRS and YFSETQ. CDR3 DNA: TGCGCCAGCAGCTTGACAGGGGGCTCTAGGGCCAACGTCCTGACTTTC. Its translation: CASSLTGGSRANVLTF.

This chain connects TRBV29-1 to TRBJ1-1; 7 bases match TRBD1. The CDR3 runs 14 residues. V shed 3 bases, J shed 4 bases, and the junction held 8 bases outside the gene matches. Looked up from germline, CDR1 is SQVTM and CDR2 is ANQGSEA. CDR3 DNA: TGCAGCGTTGACTCGATGACAGGGACCACTGAAGCTTTCTTT. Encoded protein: CSVDSMTGTTEAFF.

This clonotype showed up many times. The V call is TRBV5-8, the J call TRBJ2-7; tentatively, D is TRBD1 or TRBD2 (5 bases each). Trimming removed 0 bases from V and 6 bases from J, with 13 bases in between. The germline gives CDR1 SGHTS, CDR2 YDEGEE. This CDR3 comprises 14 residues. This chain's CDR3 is CASSLGGVGLEQYF. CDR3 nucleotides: TGTGCCAGCAGCTTGGGAGGGGTTGGACTCGAGCAGTACTTC.

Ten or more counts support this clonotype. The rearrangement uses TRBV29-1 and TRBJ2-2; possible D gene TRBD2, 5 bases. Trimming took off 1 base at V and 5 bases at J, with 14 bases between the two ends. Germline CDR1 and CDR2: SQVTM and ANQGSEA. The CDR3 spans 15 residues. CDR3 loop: CSVEVGSTLTGELFF. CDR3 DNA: TGCAGCGTTGAAGTTGGGAGCACGCTTACCGGGGAGCTGTTTTTT.

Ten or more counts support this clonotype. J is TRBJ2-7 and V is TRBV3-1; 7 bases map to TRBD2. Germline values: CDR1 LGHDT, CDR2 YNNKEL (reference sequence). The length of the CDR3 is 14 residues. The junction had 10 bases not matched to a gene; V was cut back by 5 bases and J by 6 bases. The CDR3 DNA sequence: TGTGCCAGCAGCGGGAGTGGGCGGGAGAGCGAGCAGTACTTC. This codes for CASSGSGRESEQYF.

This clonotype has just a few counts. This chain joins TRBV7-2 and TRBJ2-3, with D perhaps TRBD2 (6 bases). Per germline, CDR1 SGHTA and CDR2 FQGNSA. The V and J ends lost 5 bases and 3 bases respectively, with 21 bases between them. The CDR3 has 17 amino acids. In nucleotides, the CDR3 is TGTGCCAGCAGCCCAAACTCCGCTAGCGTTCGGACAGATACGCAGTATTTT. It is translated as CASSPNSASVRTDTQYF.

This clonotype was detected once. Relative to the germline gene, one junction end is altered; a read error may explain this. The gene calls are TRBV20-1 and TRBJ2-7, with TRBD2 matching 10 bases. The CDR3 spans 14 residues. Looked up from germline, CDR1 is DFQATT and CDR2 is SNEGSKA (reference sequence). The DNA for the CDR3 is TGCTGTGCACTGACTAGCGGGCGCTCCTACGAGCAGTACTTC. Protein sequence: CCALTSGRSYEQYF.

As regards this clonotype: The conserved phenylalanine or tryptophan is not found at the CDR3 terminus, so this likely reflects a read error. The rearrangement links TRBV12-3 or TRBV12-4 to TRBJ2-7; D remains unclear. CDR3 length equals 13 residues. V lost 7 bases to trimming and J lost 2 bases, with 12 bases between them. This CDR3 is CASTKGGAYEQYL. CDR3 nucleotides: TGTGCCAGCACCAAGGGCGGAGCCTACGAGCAGTACTTA.

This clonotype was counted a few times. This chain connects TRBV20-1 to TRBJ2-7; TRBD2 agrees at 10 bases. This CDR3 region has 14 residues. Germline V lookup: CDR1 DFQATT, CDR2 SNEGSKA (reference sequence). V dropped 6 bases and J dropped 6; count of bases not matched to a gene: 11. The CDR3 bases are TGCAGTGCGAAAATCGGGACTAGCGAGGGCGAGCAGTACTTC. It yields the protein CSAKIGTSEGEQYF.

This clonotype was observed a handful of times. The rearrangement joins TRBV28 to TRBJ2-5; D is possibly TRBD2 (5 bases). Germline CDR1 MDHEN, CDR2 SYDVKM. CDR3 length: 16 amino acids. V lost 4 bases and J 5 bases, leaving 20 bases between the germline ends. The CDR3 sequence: CASSSTIVASRETQYF. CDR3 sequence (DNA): TGTGCCAGCAGTTCGACTATAGTGGCTAGCCGCGAGACCCAGTACTTC. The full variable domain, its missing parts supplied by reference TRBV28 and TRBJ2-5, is DVKVTQSSRYLVKRTGEKVFLECVQDMDHENMFWYRQDPGLGLRLIYFSYDVKMKEKGDIPEGYSVSREKKERFSLILESASTNQTSMYLCASSSTIVASRETQYFGPGTRLLVL.

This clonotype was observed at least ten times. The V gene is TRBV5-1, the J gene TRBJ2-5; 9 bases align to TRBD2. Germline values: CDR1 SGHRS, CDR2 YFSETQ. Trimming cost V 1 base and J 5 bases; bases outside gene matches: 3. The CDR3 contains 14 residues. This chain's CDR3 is CASSLSGRSETQYF. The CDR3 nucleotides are TGCGCCAGCAGCTTGAGCGGGAGGAGTGAGACCCAGTACTTC.

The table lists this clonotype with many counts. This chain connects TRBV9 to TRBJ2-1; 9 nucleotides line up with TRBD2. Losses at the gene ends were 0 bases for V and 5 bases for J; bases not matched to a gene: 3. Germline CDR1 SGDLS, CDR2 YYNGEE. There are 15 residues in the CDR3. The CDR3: CASSVVSGSNNEQFF. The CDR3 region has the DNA TGTGCCAGCAGCGTAGTTAGCGGGAGCAACAATGAGCAGTTCTTC.

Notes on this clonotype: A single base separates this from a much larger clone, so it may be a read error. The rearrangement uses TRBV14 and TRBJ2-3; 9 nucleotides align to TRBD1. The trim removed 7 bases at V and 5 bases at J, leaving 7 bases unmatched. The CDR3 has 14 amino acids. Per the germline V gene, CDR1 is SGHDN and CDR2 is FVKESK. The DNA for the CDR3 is TGTGCCAGCACCACAGGGGGCCTGGGAGATACGCAGTATTTT. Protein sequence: CASTTGGLGDTQYF.

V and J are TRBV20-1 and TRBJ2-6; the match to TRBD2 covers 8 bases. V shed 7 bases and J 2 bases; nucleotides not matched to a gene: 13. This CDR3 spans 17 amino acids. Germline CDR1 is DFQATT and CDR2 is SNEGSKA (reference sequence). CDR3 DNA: TGCAGTGTTAGTCCCCCAAGCGGGAGCACTGGGGCCAACGTCCTGACTTTC. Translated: CSVSPPSGSTGANVLTF.

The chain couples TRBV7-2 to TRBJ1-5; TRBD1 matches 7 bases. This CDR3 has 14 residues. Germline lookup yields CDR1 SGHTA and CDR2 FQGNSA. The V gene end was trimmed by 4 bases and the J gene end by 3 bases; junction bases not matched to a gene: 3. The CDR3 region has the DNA TGTGCCAGCAGCTCGGGACAGTTCAATCAGCCCCAGCATTTT. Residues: CASSSGQFNQPQHF.

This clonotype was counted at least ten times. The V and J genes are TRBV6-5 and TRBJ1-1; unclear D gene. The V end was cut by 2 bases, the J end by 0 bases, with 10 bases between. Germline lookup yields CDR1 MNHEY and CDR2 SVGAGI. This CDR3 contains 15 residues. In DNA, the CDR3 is TGTGCCAGCAGTTACATGCCAGGCATGAACACTGAAGCTTTCTTT. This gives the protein CASSYMPGMNTEAFF.